A selection of T cell receptor beta chains follows, all from one sample in a study of CD8 T cells in ankylosing spondylitis. MiXCR was run by TCRdb on the 5' RACE reads, yielding one entry per CDR3 protein. The table has 700,000 to 850,000 distinct CDR3 sequences, approximately 12% seen once. Sample: blood, either unsorted or a sorted T cell fraction (not recorded which). The receptor source for this set is a male donor with ankylosing spondylitis. Both conserved end residues are part of each CDR3. The D gene is left open where the match is weak. The size of a clone is reported for some rows only, either as once, few or many, or as a class for expanded clones.

v_call	d_call	clone_size	j_call	cdr3_aa	cdr3_nt
TRBV20-1	-	-	TRBJ1-5	CSARAVSGNQPQHF	TGCAGTGCTAGAGCCGTGTCGGGGAATCAGCCCCAGCATTTT
TRBV6-1	-	few	TRBJ1-2	CASSIAVGSGYTF	TGTGCCAGCAGTATCGCGGTTGGGAGTGGCTACACCTTC
TRBV5-1	-	many	TRBJ2-1	CASSWNRDNEQFF	TGCGCCAGCAGCTGGAACAGGGACAATGAGCAGTTCTTC
TRBV7-2	-	-	TRBJ2-2	CASMRDPNTGELFF	TGTGCCAGCATGAGGGACCCGAACACCGGGGAGCTGTTTTTT
TRBV3-1	-	few	TRBJ2-7	CASSQNKAQYF	TGTGCCAGCAGCCAAAACAAGGCCCAGTACTTC
TRBV5-1	-	-	TRBJ2-7	CASSLASGNSYEQYF	TGCGCCAGCAGCTTGGCCTCAGGGAATTCGTACGAGCAGTACTTC
TRBV15	TRBD2	-	TRBJ2-5	CATSFTAGGAVETQYF	TGTGCCACCAGCTTTACAGCGGGAGGCGCAGTGGAGACCCAGTACTTC
TRBV2	-	-	TRBJ2-5	CARSTGTPQETQYF	TGTGCCAGGTCCACCGGGACTCCACAAGAGACCCAGTACTTC
TRBV27	-	few	TRBJ1-1	CASSFKPGHPMDTEAFF	TGTGCCAGCAGCTTCAAACCGGGACACCCCATGGACACTGAAGCTTTCTTT
TRBV5-1	-	few	TRBJ2-7	CASSLDGKGYEQYF	TGCGCCAGCAGCCTGGACGGGAAAGGGTACGAGCAGTACTTC
TRBV7-9	-	many	TRBJ1-3	CASSSGPGSGAGNTIYF	TGTGCCAGCAGCTCGGGACCGGGAAGCGGCGCTGGAAACACCATATATTTT
TRBV20-1	-	few	TRBJ2-5	CSANPLMGALKETQYF	TGCAGTGCTAACCCCCTAATGGGGGCTTTGAAGGAGACCCAGTACTTC
TRBV7-9	-	-	TRBJ2-3	CASSLRLSSTDTQYF	TGTGCCAGCAGCTTAAGGCTTTCTAGCACAGATACGCAGTATTTT
TRBV7-6	-	-	TRBJ2-1	CASSPNIRGSYNEQFF	TGTGCCAGCAGCCCAAATATAAGGGGCTCCTACAATGAGCAGTTCTTC
TRBV20-1	TRBD2	few	TRBJ2-2	CSARVAGGNTGELFF	TGCAGTGCTAGAGTGGCGGGAGGGAACACCGGGGAGCTGTTTTTT
TRBV29-1	-	many	TRBJ2-5	CSTEQGGETQYF	TGCAGCACTGAACAGGGGGGGGAGACCCAGTACTTC
TRBV6-1	TRBD1	-	TRBJ1-5	CASGTGIGQPQHF	TGTGCCAGCGGGACAGGGATCGGTCAGCCCCAGCATTTT